The 19 T cell receptor beta chains given below trace back to one sample, sequenced in a study of blood T cell repertoires in COVID-19. Sequencing used immunoSEQ multiplex PCR; TCRdb keeps in-frame clones, though not all of them. The repertoire holds some 300,000 clones, 86% seen once, with less than 15% in the top ten. The source material was peripheral blood. These receptors were collected from an older woman with COVID-19, enrolled during active disease.

This clone has just a few counts. In the same sample, other DNA sequences code for this CDR3. The V call is TRBV5-6, the J call TRBJ2-7, with TRBD1 matching 7 bases. Germline trimming cut 4 bases from V and 4 bases from J; bases unmatched to any gene: 5. Germline values: CDR1 SGHDT, CDR2 YYEEEE. The CDR3 is 13 amino acids. CDR3 region: CASSPTGPYEQYF. The CDR3 coding sequence is TGTGCCAGCAGCCCGACAGGGCCGTACGAGCAGTACTTC.

V usage is TRBV30 and J usage is TRBJ2-2, with D perhaps matching TRBD1 (5 bases). The CDR3 runs 14 residues. The V end was cut by 2 bases, the J end by 0 bases, with 7 bases between. Germline values: CDR1 GTSNPN, CDR2 SVGIG (reference sequence). The CDR3, as DNA: TGTGCCTGGAGTAGCAGGGCGAACACCGGGGAGCTGTTTTTT. Translated, it gives CAWSSRANTGELFF.

This chain uses TRBV10-1 with TRBJ1-2; D unclear. CDR3 size: 13 residues. Germline V gene sequence: CDR1 WNHNN, CDR2 SYGVQD (reference sequence). V lost 0 bases and J lost 8, with 10 bases in between. The CDR3 DNA follows: TGCGCCAGCAGTGAGTCGGGGAGGTCGGGCTACACCTTC. Translation gives CASSESGRSGYTF.

The V gene is TRBV6-1, the J gene TRBJ1-2; D is unclear. The V end lost 1 base, the J end lost 7 bases, and 10 bases lay between the germline ends. The germline V gene has CDR1 MNHNS and CDR2 SASEGT. The CDR3 sequence is 13 residues long. The CDR3 is CASSEERGSGYTF. The CDR3 coding sequence is TGTGCCAGCAGTGAAGAACGGGGAAGTGGCTACACCTTC.

The J gene is TRBJ2-7, the V gene TRBV27; D call uncertain. The CDR3 is 11 residues long. Trimming stripped 10 bases from V and 3 bases from J, with 10 bases between. Germline V gene lookup returns CDR1 MNHEY and CDR2 SMNVEV (reference sequence). This CDR3 is CAIPDFYEQYF. CDR3 sequence (DNA): TGTGCCATTCCCGACTTCTACGAGCAGTACTTC.

The chain couples TRBV5-1 to TRBJ2-7; 9 positions agree with TRBD1. From germline, CDR1 is SGHRS and CDR2 YFSETQ. Germline trimming cut 5 bases from V and 6 bases from J; bases unmatched to any gene: 9. The CDR3 has 14 residues. Written as DNA, the CDR3 is TGCGCCAGCAGACGCGGGACAGGGACTCTCGAGCAGTACTTC. It codes for CASRRGTGTLEQYF.

The V call is TRBV6-1, the J call TRBJ1-2; perhaps TRBD1 as D (5 bases). Germline V gene data show CDR1 as MNHNS and CDR2 as SASEGT. The CDR3 loop spans 15 amino acids. V was shortened by 3 bases and J by 2 bases, with 13 bases between the two germline ends. The CDR3 sequence: CASSDLLQGNYGYTF. CDR3 coding DNA: TGTGCCAGCAGTGACCTACTTCAGGGAAACTATGGCTACACCTTC.

The V and J genes are TRBV2 and TRBJ1-4, with a weak D call TRBD1 (6 bases). This CDR3 region has 11 residues. Trimming shortened V by 7 bases and J by 8 bases, and 8 bases separated the two germline ends. Germline V gene lookup returns CDR1 SNHLY and CDR2 FYNNEI. The CDR3: CASIRGEKLFF. In DNA, the CDR3 is TGTGCCAGCATCAGGGGCGAAAAACTGTTTTTT. Together with reference TRBV2 and TRBJ1-4, the CDR3 gives the full variable domain: EPEVTQTPSHQVTQMGQEVILRCVPISNHLYFYWYRQILGQKVEFLVSFYNNEISEKSEIFDDQFSVERPDGSNFTLKIRSTKLEDSAMYFCASIRGEKLFFGSGTQLSVL.

The chain couples TRBV9 to TRBJ2-3, with TRBD1 matching over 7 bases. The CDR3 sequence is 18 residues long. V lost 0 bases, J lost 4 bases, and 14 bases stayed unmatched. The germline gives CDR1 SGDLS, CDR2 YYNGEE. The CDR3 coding sequence is TGTGCCAGCAGCGTAGATGTAGGGGGCGCAAAGGGGGCAGATACGCAGTATTTT. As protein: CASSVDVGGAKGADTQYF. Using reference TRBV9 and TRBJ2-3 for the parts outside the CDR3, the full variable domain is DSGVTQTPKHLITATGQRVTLRCSPRSGDLSVYWYQQSLDQGLQFLIQYYNGEERAKGNILERFSAQQFPDLHSELNLSSLELGDSALYFCASSVDVGGAKGADTQYFGPGTRLTVL.

This chain connects TRBV5-1 to TRBJ2-3; D gene unclear. Germline assignment: CDR1 SGHRS and CDR2 YFSETQ. This CDR3 has 12 residues. Deletions cut 0 bases from V and 5 bases from J, with 4 bases between. The CDR3 DNA reads as TGCGCCAGCAGCTTGGACGGAGATACGCAGTATTTT. Its translation is CASSLDGDTQYF.

The CDR3 is CASSVASGQFQETQYF. The CDR3 DNA reads TGTGCCAGCAGCGTAGCGTCTGGACAGTTCCAAGAGACCCAGTACTTC. This chain connects TRBV9 to TRBJ2-5; possible D gene TRBD1, 6 bases. CDR3 length: 16 residues. V lost 0 bases and J lost 1, with 13 bases in between. Germline CDR1 and CDR2: SGDLS and YYNGEE.

The V gene is TRBV18, the J gene TRBJ2-1; 11 bases map to TRBD2. Germline assignment: CDR1 KGHSH and CDR2 LQKENI. The CDR3 is 15 residues long. The V segment lost 3 bases and the J segment 5 bases; nucleotides outside the gene matches: 3. CDR3 residues: CASSPRLAGNNEQFF. DNA of the CDR3: TGTGCCAGCTCACCGAGACTAGCGGGGAACAATGAGCAGTTCTTC.

The chain is built from TRBV6-2 or TRBV6-3 and TRBJ1-1; 8 nucleotides agree with TRBD1. V lost 6 bases and J lost 12; bases outside the gene matches: 6. The CDR3 contains 11 residues. Germline CDR1 and CDR2: MNHEY and SVGEGT. CDR3 DNA sequence: TGTGCCAGCAGCTGGACAGGGAGCACTTTCTTT. Translation gives CASSWTGSTFF.

The V and J genes are TRBV27 and TRBJ1-2; 8 nucleotides align to TRBD1. The CDR3 spans 15 residues. V lost 6 bases, J lost 4 bases, and 10 bases stayed unmatched. Germline V gene sequence: CDR1 MNHEY, CDR2 SMNVEV (reference sequence). CDR3 protein: CASRPMDRALYGYTF. DNA of the CDR3: TGTGCCAGCAGACCTATGGACAGGGCCCTCTATGGCTACACCTTC.

This clone showed up just once. The chain has TRBV7-2 and TRBJ1-2; D unclear. Germline CDR1 reads SGHTA; CDR2 reads FQGNSA. The CDR3 contains 13 residues. V was pared by 3 bases and J by 4 bases, with 9 bases between. CDR3 in amino acids: CASSFTEIYGYTF. The CDR3 DNA reads as TGTGCCAGCAGCTTTACAGAGATCTATGGCTACACCTTC.

Only one count was recorded for this clone. V and J are TRBV6-5 and TRBJ1-1; 7 bases map to TRBD1. The length of the CDR3 is 13 residues. The J segment lost 4 bases and the V segment lost 5 bases, leaving 4 bases of the junction unmatched. Germline V gives CDR1 MNHEY, CDR2 SVGAGI. The CDR3 bases are TGTGCCAGCAGTCAAAACAGGGGCACTGAAGCTTTCTTT. It specifies CASSQNRGTEAFF.

The chain has TRBV30 and TRBJ1-2; 7 bases are shared with TRBD1. The CDR3 sequence is 11 residues long. After removal of 4 bases from V and 5 bases from J, the junction contained 1 base not matched to a gene. The germline V gene has CDR1 GTSNPN and CDR2 SVGIG (reference sequence). CDR3 DNA sequence: TGTGCCTGGACACAGGGGTATGGCTACACCTTC. Translation: CAWTQGYGYTF.

The chain is built from TRBV18 and TRBJ2-7; maybe TRBD2 (6 bases). The CDR3 consists of 15 residues. V lost 6 bases and J 3 bases, leaving 18 bases between the germline ends. Per germline, CDR1 KGHSH and CDR2 LQKENI. CDR3 sequence reads: CASSPSAGLYYEQYF. The CDR3 nucleotides read TGTGCCAGCTCCCCCTCGGCGGGATTGTACTACGAGCAGTACTTC.

This clone has just one count. Additional DNA sequences in this sample encode the identical CDR3. CDR3 sequence reads: CASSLLAGSYEQYF. The DNA of the CDR3 is TGTGCCAGCAGTTTGCTAGCGGGTAGCTACGAGCAGTACTTC. The V and J genes are TRBV27 and TRBJ2-7; 8 positions agree with TRBD2. The CDR3 loop spans 14 amino acids. From germline, CDR1 is MNHEY and CDR2 SMNVEV (reference sequence). J gave up 3 bases and V 3 bases, and 4 bases lay outside the gene matches.